The 7 T cell receptor beta chains reported below all come from one sample, sequenced in a study of identical twins. TCRdb processed the 5' RACE reads anew with MiXCR; each CDR3 protein has one entry. The sample carries about 920,000 distinct CDR3 sequences, approximately 13% recorded once. These sequences were also reported in another study, on yellow fever vaccine responses in identical twins.

The sequencing input was PBMCs. The receptors originated from a woman aged 18-29 years in good health.

The chain employs TRBV28 and TRBJ2-3, with D tentatively TRBD2 (5 bases). The CDR3 runs to 15 residues. Germline V gene sequence: CDR1 MDHEN, CDR2 SYDVKM. V was clipped by 3 bases and J by 3 bases, with 13 bases between them. The CDR3 sequence is CASSLASPRTDTQYF. The CDR3 DNA reads TGTGCCAGCAGTTTGGCTAGCCCTCGGACAGATACGCAGTATTTT.

The table lists this clonotype with a few counts. This chain joins TRBV10-3 and TRBJ2-7; tentative D call: TRBD1 (5 bases). The CDR3 sequence is 13 residues long. The germline V gene has CDR1 ENHRY and CDR2 SYGVKD. The V and J ends lost 2 bases and 0 bases respectively, with 5 bases between them. In nucleotides, the CDR3 is TGTGCCATCAGTGAGGACAGCTCCTACGAGCAGTACGTC. It yields the protein CAISEDSSYEQYV.

This clonotype was seen only a few times. The chain employs TRBV5-1 and TRBJ1-4, with D maybe TRBD1 (6 bases). CDR1 and CDR2 (germline): SGHRS, YFSETQ. This CDR3 has 14 amino acids. Trimming removed 4 bases at V and 4 bases at J, with 11 bases between. The DNA for the CDR3 is TGCGCCAGCAGCACAGGGTCGGGTAATGAAAAACTGTTTTTT. It yields the protein CASSTGSGNEKLFF.

The V and J genes are TRBV7-2 and TRBJ2-1; D unclear. Per the germline V gene, CDR1 is SGHTA and CDR2 is FQGNSA. This CDR3 has 14 residues. Trimming removed 5 bases at V and 3 bases at J, with 11 bases between. CDR3 sequence (DNA): TGTGCCAGCAGCCCTGAATGGGTCTACAATGAGCAGTTCTTC. It is translated as CASSPEWVYNEQFF.

The V call is TRBV11-2, the J call TRBJ2-5; TRBD2 might be the D (6 bases). Trimming removed 5 bases at V and 0 bases at J, with 22 bases between. The germline gives CDR1 SGHAT, CDR2 FQNNGV. The CDR3 consists of 18 residues. The CDR3 protein is CASSTLGVGGLYQETQYF. CDR3 sequence (DNA): TGTGCCAGCAGCACCCTGGGGGTGGGCGGACTATACCAAGAGACCCAGTACTTC.

This chain joins TRBV2 and TRBJ2-1; 7 nucleotides match TRBD2. The CDR3 extends over 14 amino acids. Germline CDR1 is SNHLY and CDR2 is FYNNEI. The V segment lost 1 base and the J segment 7 bases; nucleotides outside the gene matches: 4. CDR3 sequence: CASSEGNGGNEQFF. CDR3 in DNA: TGTGCCAGCAGTGAAGGGAACGGGGGGAATGAGCAGTTCTTC.

This clonotype appeared a few times. This chain joins TRBV29-1 and TRBJ2-7; possibly TRBD1 or TRBD2 for D (5 bases each). The CDR3 runs to 12 residues. Deletions cut 4 bases from V and 2 bases from J, with 9 bases between. Looked up from germline, CDR1 is SQVTM and CDR2 is ANQGSEA. CDR3 nucleotides: TGCAGCGTTGTAGGGGACGCCTACGAGCAGTACTTC. The encoded protein is CSVVGDAYEQYF.